This TCR beta chain originates from a study of blood T cell repertoires in COVID-19. Study details: The United States, Italy and Spain supplied acute and convalescent COVID-19 samples. T cells, B-cell-depleted T cells, or PBMCs supplied cDNA or gDNA.

Looked up from germline, CDR1 is KGHDR and CDR2 is SFDVKD. The CDR3 spans 14 residues. Trimming took 6 bases from V and 4 from J, leaving 9 bases between them. This clone has just a few counts. Authors' data handling: Amplification with reference gene primers provided the estimates of nucleated cell counts. TCRdb keeps only in-frame clones here, not all; method: immunoSEQ multiplex PCR. The DNA gave D and trimming, while V, J and clone size come from that table. The sample lists about 84,000 clones; about 80% were seen once. The V and J genes are TRBV24-1 and TRBJ2-6; tentatively, D is TRBD2 (5 bases). Sequenced: peripheral blood. The source of this sequence is a man between 45 and 60 years old with active or convalescent COVID-19. In nucleotides, the CDR3 is TGTGCCACCAGTCGGACGGGGGGGGCCAACGTCCTGACTTTC. Its translation: CATSRTGGANVLTF.